This T cell receptor beta chain was found in a study of OX40 agonist ivuxolimab in advanced cancers. Produced via immunoSEQ multiplex PCR; TCRdb's table is partial and in-frame only. The sample contains 70,000 to 80,000 clones, approximately 85% of which appear only once. The V gene's germline CDR1 is LNHDA and CDR2 SQIVND (reference sequence). The CDR3 sequence is 14 residues long. Between the trimmed V and J ends, which lost 3 bases and 4 bases, there was a span of 13 bases. The V gene is TRBV19, the J gene TRBJ2-7; the D gene is possibly TRBD2 (6 bases). The receptor's source is an adult with an advanced solid tumor such as melanoma, head and neck, liver or kidney cancer. Material: CD4+ or CD8+ T cells sorted from blood, obtained in a trial of the OX40 agonist ivuxolimab. CDR3 sequence: CASSIDPGGYEQYF. CDR3 bases: TGTGCCAGTAGTATCGACCCAGGAGGGTACGAGCAGTACTTC.